This TCR beta chain was sequenced in a study of metastatic and nonmetastatic thyroid tumors. The overall study: A comparison of repertoires was made across blood and tumor or nodule tissue from malignant and benign thyroid patients.

This clone occurred many times. Its antigen is not known. Original analysis: Variation in CDR3 across clinicopathological groups served as the basis for constructing a distant-metastasis classifier in papillary thyroid cancer. TCRdb recomputed clones from the PCR reads via MiXCR. V and J calls and clone size were set by TCRdb, not the authors. The sample includes about 2,000 clones, approximately 9.9% seen only once; the top ten take over 12%. Whole-study findings and limits: Significantly greater TCR beta diversity was reportedly found in malignant thyroid tumors than in benign nodules (in blood and tumor).

Patients underwent thyroid surgery, and none had received any treatment before it. This CDR3 is 17 amino acids long. In germline, CDR1 is SQVTM, CDR2 ANQGSEA. V was trimmed by 3 bases and J by 1 base, leaving 21 bases between them. The specimen was tumor tissue. The TCR sequence derives from a female donor with papillary thyroid cancer or a benign thyroid nodule (not recorded which). Some clones in this sample may be carry-over from other donors' samples. This sequence joins TRBV29-1 and TRBJ1-1; no clear D gene. CDR3 protein: CSVESGQVDPSNTEAFF. CDR3 DNA sequence: TGCAGCGTTGAGTCGGGCCAGGTAGACCCCTCGAACACTGAAGCTTTCTTT.